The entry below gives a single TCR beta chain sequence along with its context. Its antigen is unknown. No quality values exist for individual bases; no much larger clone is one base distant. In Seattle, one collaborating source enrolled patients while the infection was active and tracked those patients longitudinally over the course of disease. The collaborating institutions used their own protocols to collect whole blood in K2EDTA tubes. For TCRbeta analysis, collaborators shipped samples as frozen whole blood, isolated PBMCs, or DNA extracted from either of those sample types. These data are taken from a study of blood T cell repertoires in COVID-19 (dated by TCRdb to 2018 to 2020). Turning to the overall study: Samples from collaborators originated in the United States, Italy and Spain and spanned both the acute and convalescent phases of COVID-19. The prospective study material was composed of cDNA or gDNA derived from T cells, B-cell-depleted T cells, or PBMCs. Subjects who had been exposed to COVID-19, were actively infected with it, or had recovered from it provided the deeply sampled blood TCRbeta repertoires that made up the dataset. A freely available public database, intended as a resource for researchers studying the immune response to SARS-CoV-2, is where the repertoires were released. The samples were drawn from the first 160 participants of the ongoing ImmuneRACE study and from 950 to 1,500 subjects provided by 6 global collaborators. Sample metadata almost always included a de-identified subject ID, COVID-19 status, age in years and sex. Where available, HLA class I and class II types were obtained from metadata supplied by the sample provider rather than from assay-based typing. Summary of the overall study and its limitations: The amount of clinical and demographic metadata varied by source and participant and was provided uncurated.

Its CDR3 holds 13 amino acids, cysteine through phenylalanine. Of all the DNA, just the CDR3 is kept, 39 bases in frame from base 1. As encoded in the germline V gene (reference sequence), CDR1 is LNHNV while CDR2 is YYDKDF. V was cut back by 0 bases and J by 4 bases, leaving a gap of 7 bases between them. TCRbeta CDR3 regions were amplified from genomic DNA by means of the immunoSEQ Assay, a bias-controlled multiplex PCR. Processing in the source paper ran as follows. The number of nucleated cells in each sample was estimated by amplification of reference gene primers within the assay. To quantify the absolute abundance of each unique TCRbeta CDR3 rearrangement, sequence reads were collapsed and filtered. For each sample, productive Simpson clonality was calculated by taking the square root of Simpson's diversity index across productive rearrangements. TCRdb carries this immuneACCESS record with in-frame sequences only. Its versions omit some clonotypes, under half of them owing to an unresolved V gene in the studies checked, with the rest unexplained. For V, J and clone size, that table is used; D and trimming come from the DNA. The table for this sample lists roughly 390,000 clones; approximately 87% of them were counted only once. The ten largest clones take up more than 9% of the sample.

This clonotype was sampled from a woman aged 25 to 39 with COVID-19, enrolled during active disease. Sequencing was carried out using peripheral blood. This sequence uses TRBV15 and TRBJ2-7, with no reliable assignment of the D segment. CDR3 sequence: CATSREVEYEQYF. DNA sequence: TGTGCCACCAGCAGAGAGGTGGAGTACGAGCAGTACTTC.